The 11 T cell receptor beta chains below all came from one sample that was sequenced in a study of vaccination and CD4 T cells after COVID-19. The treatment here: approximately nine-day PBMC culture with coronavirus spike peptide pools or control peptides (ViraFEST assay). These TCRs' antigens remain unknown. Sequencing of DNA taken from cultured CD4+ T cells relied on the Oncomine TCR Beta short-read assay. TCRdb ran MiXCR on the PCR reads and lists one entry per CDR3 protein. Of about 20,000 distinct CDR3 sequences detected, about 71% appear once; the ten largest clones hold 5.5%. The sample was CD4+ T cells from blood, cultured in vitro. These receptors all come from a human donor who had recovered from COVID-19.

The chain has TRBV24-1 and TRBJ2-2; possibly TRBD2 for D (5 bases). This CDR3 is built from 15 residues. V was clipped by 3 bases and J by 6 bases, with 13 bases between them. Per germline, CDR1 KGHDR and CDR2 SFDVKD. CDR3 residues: CATSDPAGTAGELFF. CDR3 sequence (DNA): TGTGCCACCAGTGATCCCGCGGGTACCGCCGGGGAGCTGTTTTTT.

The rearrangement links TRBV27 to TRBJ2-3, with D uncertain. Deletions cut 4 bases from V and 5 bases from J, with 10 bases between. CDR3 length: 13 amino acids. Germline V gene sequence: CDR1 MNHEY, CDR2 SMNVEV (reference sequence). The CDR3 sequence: CASSWGMGDTQYF. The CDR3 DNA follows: TGTGCCAGCAGTTGGGGTATGGGAGATACGCAGTATTTT.

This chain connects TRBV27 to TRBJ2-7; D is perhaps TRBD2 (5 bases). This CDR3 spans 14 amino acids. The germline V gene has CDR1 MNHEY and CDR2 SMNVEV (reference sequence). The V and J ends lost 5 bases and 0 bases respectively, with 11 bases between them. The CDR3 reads CASSGLVTSYEQYF. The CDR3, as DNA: TGTGCCAGCAGTGGACTCGTGACCTCCTACGAGCAGTACTTC.

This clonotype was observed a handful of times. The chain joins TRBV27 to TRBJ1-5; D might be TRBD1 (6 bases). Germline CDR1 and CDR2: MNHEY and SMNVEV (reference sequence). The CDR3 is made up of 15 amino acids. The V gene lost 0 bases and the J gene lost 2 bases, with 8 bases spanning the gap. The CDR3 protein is CASSLSRGGNQPQHF. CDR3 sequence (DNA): TGTGCCAGCAGTTTATCCAGGGGTGGCAATCAGCCCCAGCATTTT.

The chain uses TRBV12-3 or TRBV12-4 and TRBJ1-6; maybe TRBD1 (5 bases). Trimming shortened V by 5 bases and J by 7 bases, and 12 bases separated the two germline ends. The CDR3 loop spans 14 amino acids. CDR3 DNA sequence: TGTGCCAGCAGTCCAGAGGGGTCCAATTCACCCCTCCACTTT. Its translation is CASSPEGSNSPLHF.

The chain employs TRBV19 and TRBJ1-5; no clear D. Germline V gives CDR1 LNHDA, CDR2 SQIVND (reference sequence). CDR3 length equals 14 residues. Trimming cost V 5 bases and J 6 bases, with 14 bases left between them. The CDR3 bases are TGTGCCAGTAGTGAAATAGGAGCGGTTCAGCCCCAGCATTTT. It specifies CASSEIGAVQPQHF.

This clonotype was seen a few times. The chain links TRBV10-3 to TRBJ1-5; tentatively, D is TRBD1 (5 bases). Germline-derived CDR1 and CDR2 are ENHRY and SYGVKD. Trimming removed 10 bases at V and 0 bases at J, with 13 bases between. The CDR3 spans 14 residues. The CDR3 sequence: CATRGEYSNQPQHF. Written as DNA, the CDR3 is TGTGCCACCCGGGGGGAGTATAGCAATCAGCCCCAGCATTTT.

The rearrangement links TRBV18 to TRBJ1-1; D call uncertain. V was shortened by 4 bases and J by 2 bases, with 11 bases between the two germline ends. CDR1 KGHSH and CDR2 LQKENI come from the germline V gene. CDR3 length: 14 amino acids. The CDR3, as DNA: TGTGCCAGCTCACTATATGAATCTAACACTGAAGCTTTCTTT. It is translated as CASSLYESNTEAFF.

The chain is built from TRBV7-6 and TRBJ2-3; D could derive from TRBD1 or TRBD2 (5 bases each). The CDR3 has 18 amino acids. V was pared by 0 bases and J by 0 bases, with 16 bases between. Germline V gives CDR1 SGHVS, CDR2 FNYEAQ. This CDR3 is CASSLARFRDPSTDTQYF. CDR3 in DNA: TGTGCCAGCAGCTTAGCGCGTTTCAGGGACCCTAGCACAGATACGCAGTATTTT.

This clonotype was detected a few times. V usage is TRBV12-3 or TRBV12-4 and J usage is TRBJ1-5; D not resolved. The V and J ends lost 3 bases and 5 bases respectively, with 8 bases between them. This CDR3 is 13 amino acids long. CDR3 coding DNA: TGTGCCAGCAGTTTCCTCCGGTATCAGCCCCAGCATTTT. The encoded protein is CASSFLRYQPQHF.

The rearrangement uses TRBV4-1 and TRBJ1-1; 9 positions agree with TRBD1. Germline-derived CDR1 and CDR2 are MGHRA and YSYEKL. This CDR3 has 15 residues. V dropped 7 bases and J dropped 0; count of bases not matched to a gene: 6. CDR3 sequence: CASTPGQGLNTEAFF. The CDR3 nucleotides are TGCGCCAGCACCCCCGGACAGGGGCTGAACACTGAAGCTTTCTTT.